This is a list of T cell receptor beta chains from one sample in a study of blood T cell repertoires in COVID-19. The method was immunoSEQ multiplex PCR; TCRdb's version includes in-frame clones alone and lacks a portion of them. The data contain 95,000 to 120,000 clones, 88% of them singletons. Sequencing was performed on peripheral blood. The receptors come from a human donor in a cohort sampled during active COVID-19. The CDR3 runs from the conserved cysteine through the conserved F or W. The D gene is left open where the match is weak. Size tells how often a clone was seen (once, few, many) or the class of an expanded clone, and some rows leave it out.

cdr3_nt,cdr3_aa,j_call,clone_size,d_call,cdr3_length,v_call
TGTGCCAGCAGTGGTATGACGACTAGCGGGGCATCGTTC,CASSGMTTSGASF,TRBJ2-7,NA,TRBD2,13,TRBV2
TGTGCCAGTAGTATAACCGGCTCCTACGAGCAGTACTTC,CASSITGSYEQYF,TRBJ2-7,NA,NA,13,TRBV19
TGTGCCAGCAGTGACAGGCGCAATCAGCCCCAGCATTTT,CASSDRRNQPQHF,TRBJ1-5,NA,NA,13,TRBV6-1
TGTGCCAGCACGGTACAGGGGGCGGCCTACAATGAGCAGTTCTTC,CASTVQGAAYNEQFF,TRBJ2-1,NA,TRBD1,15,TRBV6-6
TGTGCCAGCAGCTTAGGGACGTGGGGGGATAATTCACCCCTCCACTTT,CASSLGTWGDNSPLHF,TRBJ1-6,NA,NA,16,TRBV7-8
TGTGCCAGCAGCTTAGGCGGGATGGGGGCCTACGAGCAGTACTTC,CASSLGGMGAYEQYF,TRBJ2-7,NA,NA,15,TRBV7-2
TGTGCCTCTGGCCCCAGCTCCTACGAGCAGTACTTC,CASGPSSYEQYF,TRBJ2-7,few,NA,12,TRBV14
TGCAGCGTTTACGGGGGTCCTACCTACAATGAGCAGTTCTTC,CSVYGGPTYNEQFF,TRBJ2-1,once,NA,14,TRBV29-1
TGTGCCAGCAGGCCGACAGGGGGCCGCTATGGCTACACCTTC,CASRPTGGRYGYTF,TRBJ1-2,few,TRBD1,14,TRBV9
TGTGCCAGTATCAAACGGGCGGGGCCCTACAATGAGCAGTTCTTC,CASIKRAGPYNEQFF,TRBJ2-1,NA,NA,15,TRBV19
TGCGCCAGCAGCTTGGAATTGGCAGGGGATACCGGGGAGCTGTTTTTT,CASSLELAGDTGELFF,TRBJ2-2,NA,NA,16,TRBV5-1
TGTGCCAGCAGCCCGACTAGCGGGAGAAGTGGGGCCAACGTCCTGACTTTC,CASSPTSGRSGANVLTF,TRBJ2-6,NA,TRBD2,17,TRBV11-2
TGCGCCAGCAGCCCTGGGGTTAGCGGGGGAGTAGATACGCAGTATTTT,CASSPGVSGGVDTQYF,TRBJ2-3,NA,TRBD2,16,TRBV5-1
TGTGCCAGTAGTATACGGACAGGGAGCACTGAAGCTTTCTTT,CASSIRTGSTEAFF,TRBJ1-1,NA,TRBD1,14,TRBV19
TGTGCCAGCAGTTTATGGTCGAACTATGGCTACACCTTC,CASSLWSNYGYTF,TRBJ1-2,once,NA,13,TRBV28
TGTGCCAGCACCGCAGCGGGTTCTAGCAATCAGCCCCAGCATTTT,CASTAAGSSNQPQHF,TRBJ1-5,few,NA,15,TRBV28
TGTGCCAGTAGTGGAGGGGTTCTCTCCGGGGAGCTGTTTTTT,CASSGGVLSGELFF,TRBJ2-2,NA,NA,14,TRBV19
TGTGCCAGCAGCCAAGGAGGCGGGGCCACCGGGGGGACCCAGTACTTC,CASSQGGGATGGTQYF,TRBJ2-5,NA,NA,16,TRBV14
TGTGCCAGCAGCCCCCCCCTAGTCTATGGCTACACCTTC,CASSPPLVYGYTF,TRBJ1-2,NA,NA,13,TRBV28
TGTGCCAGCAGCCAAGCGGGAGAGACCCAGTACTTC,CASSQAGETQYF,TRBJ2-5,once,NA,12,TRBV3-1/TRBV3-2
TGTGCCAGCAGCTTAGGATGGCCTAGCGGGTCCCAAGAGACCCAGTACTTC,CASSLGWPSGSQETQYF,TRBJ2-5,NA,TRBD2,17,TRBV7-9
TGTGCCAGCCGAGGGGGACTAGCCTTCACAGATACGCAGTATTTT,CASRGGLAFTDTQYF,TRBJ2-3,once,TRBD2,15,TRBV2
TGCGCCACCAGGGACTCGACATCCACAGAAGCTTTCTTT,CATRDSTSTEAFF,TRBJ1-1,NA,NA,13,TRBV5-1
TGTGCCAGCAGCCAAGGTCAGGCGTCGTACTATGGCTACACCTTC,CASSQGQASYYGYTF,TRBJ1-2,once,NA,15,TRBV14
TGTGCCAGCAGTTTGTTCCGGACAGGGTCCTACGAGCAGTACTTC,CASSLFRTGSYEQYF,TRBJ2-7,NA,TRBD1,15,TRBV28